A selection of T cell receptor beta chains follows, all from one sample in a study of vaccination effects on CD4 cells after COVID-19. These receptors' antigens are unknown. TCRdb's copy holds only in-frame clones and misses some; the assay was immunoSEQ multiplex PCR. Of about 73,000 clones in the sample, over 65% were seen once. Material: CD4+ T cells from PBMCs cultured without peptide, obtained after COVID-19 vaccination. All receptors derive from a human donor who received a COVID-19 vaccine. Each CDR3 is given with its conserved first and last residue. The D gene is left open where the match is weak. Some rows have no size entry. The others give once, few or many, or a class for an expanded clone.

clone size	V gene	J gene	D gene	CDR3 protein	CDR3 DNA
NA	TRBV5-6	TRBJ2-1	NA	CASRRIPNEQFF	TGTGCCAGCCGCAGAATCCCCAATGAGCAGTTCTTC
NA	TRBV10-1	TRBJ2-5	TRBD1	CASSAQGATETQYF	TGCGCCAGCAGCGCACAGGGGGCAACAGAGACCCAGTACTTC
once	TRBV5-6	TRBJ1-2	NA	CASSPDRSYGYTF	TGTGCCAGCAGCCCAGACCGAAGCTATGGCTACACCTTC
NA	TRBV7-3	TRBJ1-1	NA	CASSSRGGNTEAFF	TGTGCCAGCAGCTCCCGAGGGGGGAACACTGAAGCTTTCTTT
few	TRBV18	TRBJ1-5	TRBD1	CASSPRQGAGQPQHF	TGTGCCAGCTCACCGAGACAGGGGGCGGGACAGCCCCAGCATTTT
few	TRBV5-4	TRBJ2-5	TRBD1	CASSSGQGETQYF	TGTGCCAGCAGCTCGGGACAGGGGGAGACCCAGTACTTC
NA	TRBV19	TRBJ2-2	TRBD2	CASSSYPGLANTGELFF	TGTGCCAGTAGTTCCTACCCGGGACTAGCGAACACCGGGGAGCTGTTTTTT
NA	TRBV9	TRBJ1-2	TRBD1	CASSVREGTGRNGYTF	TGTGCCAGCAGCGTCCGGGAGGGGACAGGGAGGAATGGCTACACCTTC
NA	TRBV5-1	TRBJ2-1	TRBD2	CASSPLSSGVYNEQFF	TGCGCCAGCAGCCCGCTCTCTAGCGGGGTTTACAATGAGCAGTTCTTC
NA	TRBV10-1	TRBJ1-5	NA	CASSRGRDQPQHF	TGCGCCAGCAGCCGTGGAAGGGATCAGCCCCAGCATTTT
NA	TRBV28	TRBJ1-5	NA	CASSLHRDGNQPQHF	TGTGCCAGCAGTTTACACAGGGATGGCAATCAGCCCCAGCATTTT
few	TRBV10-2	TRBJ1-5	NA	CASRGRISNQPQHF	TGCGCCAGCAGAGGACGTATTAGCAATCAGCCCCAGCATTTT
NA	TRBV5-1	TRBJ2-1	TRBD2	CASSVERGGFYNEQFF	TGCGCCAGCAGCGTTGAGCGGGGGGGCTTCTACAATGAGCAGTTCTTC
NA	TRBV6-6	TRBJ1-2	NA	CASRGTSFNGYTF	TGTGCCAGCAGGGGGACGTCCTTCAATGGCTACACCTTC
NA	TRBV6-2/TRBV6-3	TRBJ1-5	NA	CASRPQGRSNQPQHF	TGTGCCAGCAGGCCTCAGGGGCGGTCCAATCAGCCCCAGCATTTT
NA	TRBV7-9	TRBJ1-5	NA	CASSLAPNQPQHF	TGTGCCAGCAGCTTAGCTCCCAATCAGCCCCAGCATTTT
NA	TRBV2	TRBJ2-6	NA	CASSSGASGANVLTF	TGTGCCAGCAGTTCAGGAGCCTCTGGGGCCAACGTCCTGACTTTC
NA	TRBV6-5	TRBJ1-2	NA	CASSYGGGGSNGYTF	TGTGCCAGCAGTTACGGCGGTGGGGGTTCAAATGGCTACACCTTC
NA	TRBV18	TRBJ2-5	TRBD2	CASSPRRGETKIQETQYF	TGTGCCAGCTCACCGCGGCGGGGGGAGACTAAGATCCAAGAGACCCAGTACTTC
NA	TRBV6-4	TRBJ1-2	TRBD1	CASSPGQGRFYGYTF	TGTGCCAGCAGCCCCGGACAGGGGCGGTTCTATGGCTACACCTTC
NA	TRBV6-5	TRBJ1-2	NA	CASFGTRDGYTF	TGTGCCAGCTTCGGGACCCGGGATGGCTACACCTTC
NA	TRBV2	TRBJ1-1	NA	CASSERGENEAFF	TGTGCCAGCAGTGAGAGGGGAGAAAATGAAGCTTTCTTT
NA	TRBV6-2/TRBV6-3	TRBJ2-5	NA	CASSYFQGRLETQYF	TGTGCCAGCAGTTACTTTCAGGGGCGTTTGGAGACCCAGTACTTC
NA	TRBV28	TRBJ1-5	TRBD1	CASSSPGQGGTAQHF	TGTGCCAGCAGCTCCCCGGGACAGGGAGGAACGGCCCAGCATTTT
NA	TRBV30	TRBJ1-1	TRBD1	CACYGTALNTEAFF	TGTGCCTGCTACGGGACAGCCTTGAACACTGAAGCTTTCTTT
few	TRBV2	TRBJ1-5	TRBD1	CASSIQGGDQPQHF	TGTGCCAGCAGCATACAGGGGGGAGATCAGCCCCAGCATTTT
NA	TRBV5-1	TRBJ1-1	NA	CASSLLSLSNTEAFF	TGCGCCAGCAGCTTGCTCTCATTAAGCAACACTGAAGCTTTCTTT
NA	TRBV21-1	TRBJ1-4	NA	CASSKEDEKLFF	TGTGCCAGCAGCAAAGAGGATGAAAAACTGTTTTTT
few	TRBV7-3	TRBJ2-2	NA	CASRPTANTGELFF	TGTGCCAGCAGGCCCACAGCGAACACCGGGGAGCTGTTTTTT
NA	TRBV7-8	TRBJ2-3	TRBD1	CASSEDRGGTDTQYF	TGTGCCAGCAGCGAAGACAGGGGCGGCACAGATACGCAGTATTTT
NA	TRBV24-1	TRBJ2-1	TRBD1	CATGQGTNNEQFF	TGTGCCACCGGACAGGGGACCAACAATGAGCAGTTCTTC
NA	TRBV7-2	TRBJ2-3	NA	CASGVSRTDTQYF	TGTGCCAGCGGCGTATCACGCACAGATACGCAGTATTTT
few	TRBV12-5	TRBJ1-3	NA	CASALNPVSGNTIYF	TGTGCTAGTGCTCTTAACCCGGTCTCTGGAAACACCATATATTTT
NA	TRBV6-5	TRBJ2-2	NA	CASSRLSGELFF	TGTGCCAGCAGTCGTCTGAGCGGGGAGCTGTTTTTT
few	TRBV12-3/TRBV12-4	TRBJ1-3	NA	CASSSVVGNTIYF	TGTGCCAGCAGTTCTGTCGTCGGAAACACCATATATTTT
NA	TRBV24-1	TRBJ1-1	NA	CATRSAPGEAFF	TGTGCCACCAGATCCGCGCCCGGGGAAGCTTTCTTT
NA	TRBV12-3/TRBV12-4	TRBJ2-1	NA	CASSRQYNEQFF	TGTGCCAGCAGTCGACAATACAATGAGCAGTTCTTC
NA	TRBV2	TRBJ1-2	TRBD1	CASSMGQPSSYTF	TGTGCCAGCAGTATGGGACAGCCCTCGAGCTACACCTTC
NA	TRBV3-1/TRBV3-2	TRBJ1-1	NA	CASSQGRDPNTEAFF	TGTGCCAGCAGCCAAGGCAGGGACCCGAACACTGAAGCTTTCTTT
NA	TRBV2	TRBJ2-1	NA	CASSARGTFSYNEQFF	TGTGCCAGCAGTGCCCGCGGGACTTTCTCCTACAATGAGCAGTTCTTC
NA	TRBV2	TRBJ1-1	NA	CASSSDKNTEAFF	TGTGCCAGCAGCTCGGACAAGAACACTGAAGCTTTCTTT
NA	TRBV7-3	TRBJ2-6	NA	CASSKGVSGANVLTF	TGTGCCAGCAGCAAAGGGGTCTCTGGGGCCAACGTCCTGACTTTC
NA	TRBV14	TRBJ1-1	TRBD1	CASSGQVWGTEAFF	TGTGCCAGCAGCGGACAGGTCTGGGGCACTGAAGCTTTCTTT
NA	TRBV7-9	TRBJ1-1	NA	CASTWGGELTFF	TGTGCCAGCACCTGGGGGGGGGAATTGACTTTCTTT
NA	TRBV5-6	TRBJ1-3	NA	CASSLGGSGNTIYF	TGTGCCAGCAGCTTAGGGGGCTCTGGAAACACCATATATTTT
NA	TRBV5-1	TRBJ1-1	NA	CASSPRGTEAFF	TGCGCCAGCAGCCCTAGGGGCACTGAAGCTTTCTTT
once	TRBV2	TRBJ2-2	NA	CASSGVINTGELFF	TGTGCCAGCAGTGGGGTGATAAACACCGGGGAGCTGTTTTTT
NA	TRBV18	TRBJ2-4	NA	CASSPPIGRVGNIQYF	TGTGCCAGCTCACCGCCGATCGGCAGGGTTGGAAACATTCAGTACTTC
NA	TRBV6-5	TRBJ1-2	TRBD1	CASSYGRDRDYGYTF	TGTGCCAGCAGTTACGGGAGGGACAGGGACTATGGCTACACCTTC
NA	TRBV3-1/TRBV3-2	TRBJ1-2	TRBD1	CASSAGQGYGYTF	TGTGCCAGCAGCGCGGGACAGGGATATGGCTACACCTTC
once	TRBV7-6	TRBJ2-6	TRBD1	CASSLNPGTGASGANVLTF	TGTGCCAGCAGCTTAAACCCCGGGACAGGGGCTTCTGGGGCCAACGTCCTGACTTTC
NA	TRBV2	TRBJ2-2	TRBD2	CASSGLAGTIAGELFF	TGTGCCAGCAGTGGACTAGCGGGTACTATTGCGGGGGAGCTGTTTTTT
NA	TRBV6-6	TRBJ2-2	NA	CASSYDTGTDTGELFF	TGTGCCAGCAGTTACGATACCGGGACGGACACCGGGGAGCTGTTTTTT
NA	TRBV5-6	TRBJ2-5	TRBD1	CASRGYGQGHETQYF	TGTGCCAGCAGAGGATACGGACAGGGGCACGAGACCCAGTACTTC
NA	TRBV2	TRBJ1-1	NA	CASSGTVMNTEAFF	TGTGCCAGCAGCGGCACCGTCATGAACACTGAAGCTTTCTTT
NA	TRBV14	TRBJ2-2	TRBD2	CASSQARLAGANAYTGELFF	TGTGCCAGCAGCCAAGCGAGGCTAGCGGGGGCTAACGCCTACACCGGGGAGCTGTTTTTT
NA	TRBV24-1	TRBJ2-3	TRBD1	CATSDPRDSYVGTQYF	TGTGCCACCAGTGACCCCCGGGACAGCTATGTAGGTACGCAGTATTTT
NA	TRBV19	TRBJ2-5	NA	CASSQGLGETQYF	TGTGCCAGTAGCCAGGGGTTGGGAGAGACCCAGTACTTC
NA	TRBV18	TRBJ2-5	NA	CASSPLTGNQETQYF	TGTGCCAGCTCACCATTAACAGGGAACCAAGAGACCCAGTACTTC
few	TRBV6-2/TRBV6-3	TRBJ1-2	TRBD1	CASSYSGTGGISNYGYTF	TGTGCCAGCAGTTACTCGGGGACAGGGGGAATATCTAACTATGGCTACACCTTC